The 21 T cell receptor beta chains below all came from one sample that was sequenced in a study of blood T cell repertoires in COVID-19. Repertoires were generated with immunoSEQ multiplex PCR, while TCRdb's copy carries only in-frame clones and drops some. The data show roughly 380,000 clones, about 91% seen once. The sample was peripheral blood. Source of these receptors: a woman between 35 and 50 years old with COVID-19, enrolled during active disease.

V usage is TRBV18 and J usage is TRBJ2-7; a possible D gene is TRBD1 (6 bases). The CDR3 has 16 residues. From germline, CDR1 is KGHSH and CDR2 LQKENI. Trimming pared 3 bases from V and 0 bases from J, leaving 15 bases between. CDR3 sequence (DNA): TGTGCCAGCTCACCCTTGGGGGCAGGGGCCTCCTACGAGCAGTACTTC. As protein: CASSPLGAGASYEQYF.

J is TRBJ1-3 and V is TRBV9, with 8 bases that match TRBD1. From germline, CDR1 is SGDLS and CDR2 YYNGEE. The ends lost 4 bases at V and 0 bases at J; junction bases unmatched: 9. The CDR3 contains 17 residues. CDR3 DNA sequence: TGTGCCAGCAGCCCCGGGACAGGATGGGACTCTGGAAACACCATATATTTT. This encodes CASSPGTGWDSGNTIYF.

This clone has only a few counts. This sequence joins TRBV19 and TRBJ2-7; 7 positions agree with TRBD1. After removal of 5 bases from V and 2 bases from J, the junction contained 9 bases not matched to a gene. CDR3 size: 15 residues. Germline loops: CDR1 LNHDA, CDR2 SQIVND (reference sequence). In DNA, the CDR3 is TGTGCCAGTAGTTCCTCCTGGGACAGAGCCTACGAGCAGTACTTC. Residues: CASSSSWDRAYEQYF.

The rearrangement links TRBV6-1 to TRBJ2-4; D unresolved. V gave up 1 base and J gave up 10 bases, with 14 bases separating them. CDR3 length: 14 residues. The germline V gene has CDR1 MNHNS and CDR2 SASEGT. In DNA form, the CDR3 reads TGTGCCAGCAGTGAAGACTATAGGCCTTTAATTCAGTACTTC. Protein product: CASSEDYRPLIQYF.

This chain joins TRBV11-2 and TRBJ1-5; 7 bases map to TRBD1. From germline, CDR1 is SGHAT and CDR2 FQNNGV. Trimming removed 2 bases from V and 6 bases from J; junction bases left unmatched: 4. The length of the CDR3 is 14 residues. CDR3 in amino acids: CASSLSGGGQPQHF. CDR3 DNA sequence: TGTGCCAGCAGCTTATCAGGGGGAGGTCAGCCCCAGCATTTT.

The chain uses TRBV29-1 and TRBJ1-2; 8 bases align to TRBD1. Germline trimming cut 4 bases from V and 3 bases from J; bases unmatched to any gene: 10. The CDR3 runs to 15 residues. Germline CDR1 and CDR2: SQVTM and ANQGSEA. The CDR3 reads CSVVKNPGQDYGYTF. DNA for the CDR3: TGCAGCGTTGTCAAAAACCCGGGACAGGACTATGGCTACACCTTC.

This clone showed up just once. V gene TRBV19 combines with J gene TRBJ1-4; TRBD1 might be the D (5 bases). The germline V gene encodes CDR1 LNHDA and CDR2 SQIVND (reference sequence). The CDR3 is made up of 10 amino acids. V gave up 9 bases and J gave up 13 bases, with 12 bases separating them. DNA for the CDR3: TGTGCCAGCCGACATGACAGACTGTTTTTT. It translates to CASRHDRLFF.

Regarding this clone: One end of the junction fails to match germline, which may point to a read error. The DNA for the CDR3 is TGTGCTAGCAGCTTGGGACAGGGGGAGTACGAGCAGTACTTC. Translated: CASSLGQGEYEQYF. This rearrangement joins TRBV7-7 to TRBJ2-7, with 11 bases fitting TRBD1. The germline V gene encodes CDR1 SSHAT and CDR2 FNYEAQ (reference sequence). This CDR3 comprises 14 residues.

The rearrangement links TRBV7-3 to TRBJ2-1; D is undetermined. The CDR3 runs 18 residues. Per germline, CDR1 SGHTA and CDR2 FQGTGA. V shed 0 bases and J shed 3 bases, with 18 bases lying between them. The chain's CDR3 is CASSLTKLGVLHYNEQFF. The CDR3 bases are TGTGCCAGCAGCTTAACGAAGTTAGGAGTCCTTCACTACAATGAGCAGTTCTTC.

This chain links TRBV7-2 with TRBJ1-1; D is ambiguous. V gave up 7 bases and J gave up 3 bases, with 21 bases separating them. The CDR3 length is 16 residues. Germline assignment: CDR1 SGHTA and CDR2 FQGNSA. The CDR3 here is CASIRMGDRWDTEAFF. The CDR3 bases are TGTGCCAGCATAAGAATGGGAGATCGGTGGGACACTGAAGCTTTCTTT.

The DNA of the CDR3 is TGTGCCAGCAGCTTAACAGGGCCCTCCTACAATGAGCAGTTCTTC. It yields the protein CASSLTGPSYNEQFF. The V gene is TRBV7-2, the J gene TRBJ2-1; tentative D call: TRBD1 (6 bases). This CDR3 is 15 amino acids long. The germline CDR1 and CDR2 sequences are SGHTA and FQGNSA. V lost 2 bases, J lost 0 bases, and 8 bases lay in between.

The chain joins TRBV25-1 to TRBJ1-1, with D hard to call. Deletions cut 2 bases from V and 0 bases from J, with 10 bases between. The CDR3 extends over 15 amino acids. Germline values: CDR1 MGHDK, CDR2 SYGVNS. The CDR3 sequence: CASSELGSLNTEAFF. The CDR3 region has the DNA TGTGCCAGCAGTGAACTGGGCAGCTTGAACACTGAAGCTTTCTTT.

This chain joins TRBV2 and TRBJ2-7, with 7 bases identical to TRBD1. The germline V gene has CDR1 SNHLY and CDR2 FYNNEI. This CDR3 spans 13 amino acids. J was trimmed by 1 base and V by 6 bases; bases with no gene match: 3. The CDR3 DNA follows: TGTGCCAGCAGGGGGACAGTTTCCTACGAGCAGTACTTC. Translating it yields CASRGTVSYEQYF. Full variable domain (missing parts from reference TRBV2 and TRBJ2-7): EPEVTQTPSHQVTQMGQEVILRCVPISNHLYFYWYRQILGQKVEFLVSFYNNEISEKSEIFDDQFSVERPDGSNFTLKIRSTKLEDSAMYFCASRGTVSYEQYFGPGTRLTVT.

The rearrangement uses TRBV3-1 (or the pseudogene TRBV3-2) and TRBJ1-1; D call uncertain. The V gene lost 4 bases and the J gene lost 0 bases, with 18 bases spanning the gap. This CDR3 has 17 residues. The V gene's germline CDR1 is LGHDT and CDR2 YNNKEL (reference sequence). The CDR3 sequence is CASSPKSWPPLNTEAFF. The CDR3 DNA is TGTGCCAGCAGCCCCAAATCGTGGCCGCCTTTGAACACTGAAGCTTTCTTT.

The rearrangement links TRBV19 to TRBJ1-2; TRBD1 aligns across 8 bases. This CDR3 region has 16 residues. Germline assignment: CDR1 LNHDA and CDR2 SQIVND (reference sequence). V dropped 6 bases and J dropped 4; count of bases not matched to a gene: 13. CDR3 sequence: CASRIGTGGRGYGYTF. As DNA, the CDR3 is TGTGCCAGTAGGATCGGAACAGGGGGTCGTGGCTATGGCTACACCTTC.

The gene calls are TRBV19 and TRBJ1-3; D remains ambiguous. V lost 2 bases, J lost 0 bases, and 26 bases lay in between. CDR1 and CDR2 (germline): LNHDA, SQIVND (reference sequence). The CDR3 consists of 21 residues. CDR3 bases: TGTGCCAGTAGTATACGATTACTACGAGCTGCAGCCGGAGTCTCTGGAAACACCATATATTTT. This gives the protein CASSIRLLRAAAGVSGNTIYF.

The chain employs TRBV7-6 and TRBJ1-2; 7 bases fit TRBD1. From germline, CDR1 is SGHVS and CDR2 FNYEAQ. V was pared by 1 base and J by 6 bases, with 5 bases of the junction left unmatched. The CDR3 totals 14 residues. This CDR3 reads CASSLDPGGDGYTF. The CDR3 DNA reads as TGTGCCAGCAGCTTAGACCCAGGGGGAGATGGCTACACCTTC.

The chain uses TRBV6-2 or TRBV6-3 and TRBJ2-7; 11 bases fit TRBD2. Germline CDR1 reads MNHEY; CDR2 reads SVGEGT. V lost 5 bases, J lost 3 bases, and 12 bases stayed unmatched. The CDR3 sequence is 17 residues long. The CDR3 sequence: CASSKRPSGGIDYEQYF. The CDR3 DNA is TGTGCCAGCAGTAAACGACCTAGCGGGGGGATTGACTACGAGCAGTACTTC.

The rearrangement uses TRBV6-5 and TRBJ2-5; 13 bases are a match to TRBD2. Germline CDR1 and CDR2: MNHEY and SVGAGI. The CDR3 loop spans 15 amino acids. Trimming cost V 7 bases and J 2 bases; bases outside gene matches: 4. The CDR3 here is CASNTTSGGQETQYF. CDR3 in DNA: TGTGCCAGCAATACGACTAGCGGGGGGCAAGAGACCCAGTACTTC.

The chain is built from TRBV4-3 and TRBJ2-7, with TRBD1 as a possible D gene (5 bases). This CDR3 comprises 15 residues. V lost 2 bases, J lost 5 bases, and 16 bases lay in between. Germline lookup yields CDR1 LGHNA and CDR2 YSLEER. In nucleotides, the CDR3 is TGCGCCAGCAGCCAACCTGGAAGGGGAAGCGACGAGCAGTACTTC. The encoded protein is CASSQPGRGSDEQYF.

J is TRBJ1-2 and V is TRBV6-5; the D gene is possibly TRBD1 (6 bases). CDR1 is MNHEY, CDR2 SVGAGI, per germline. Trimming left V 2 bases short and J 8 bases short, with 15 bases between. This CDR3 contains 14 residues. The CDR3 bases are TGTGCCAGCAGTTACAGGGGGACAACTATAGGCTACACCTTC. Translated, it gives CASSYRGTTIGYTF.